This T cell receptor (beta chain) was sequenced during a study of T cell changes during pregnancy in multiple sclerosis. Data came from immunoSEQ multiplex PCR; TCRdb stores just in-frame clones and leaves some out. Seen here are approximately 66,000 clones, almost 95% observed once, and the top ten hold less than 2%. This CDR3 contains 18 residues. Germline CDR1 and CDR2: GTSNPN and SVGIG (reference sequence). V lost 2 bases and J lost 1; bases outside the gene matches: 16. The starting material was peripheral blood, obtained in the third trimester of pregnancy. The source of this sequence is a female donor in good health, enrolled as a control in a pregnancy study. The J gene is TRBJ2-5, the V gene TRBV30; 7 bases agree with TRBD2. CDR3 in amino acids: CAWSLPPRAGQTQETQYF. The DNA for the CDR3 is TGTGCCTGGAGTTTACCCCCACGAGCGGGGCAAACCCAAGAGACCCAGTACTTC.